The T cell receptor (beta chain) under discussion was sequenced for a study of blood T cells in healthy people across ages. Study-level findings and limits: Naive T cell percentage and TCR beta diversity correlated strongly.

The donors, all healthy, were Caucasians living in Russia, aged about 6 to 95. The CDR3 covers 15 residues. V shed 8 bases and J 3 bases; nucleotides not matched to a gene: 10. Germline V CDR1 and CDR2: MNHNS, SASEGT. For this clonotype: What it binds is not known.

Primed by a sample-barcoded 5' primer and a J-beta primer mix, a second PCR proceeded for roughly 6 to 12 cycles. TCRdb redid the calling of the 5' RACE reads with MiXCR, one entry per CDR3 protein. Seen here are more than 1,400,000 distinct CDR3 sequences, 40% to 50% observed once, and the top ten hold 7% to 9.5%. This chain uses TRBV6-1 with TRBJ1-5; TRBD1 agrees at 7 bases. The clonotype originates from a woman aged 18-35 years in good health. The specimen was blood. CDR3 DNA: TGTGCCAGCGTTAACGACAGGGTCTCCAATCAGCCCCAGCATTTT. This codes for CASVNDRVSNQPQHF.